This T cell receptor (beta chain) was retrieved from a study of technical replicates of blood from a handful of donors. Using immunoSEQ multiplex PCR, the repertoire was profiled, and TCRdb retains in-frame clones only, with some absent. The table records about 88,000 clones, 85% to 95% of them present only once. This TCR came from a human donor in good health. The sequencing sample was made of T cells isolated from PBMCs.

CDR3 protein: CAISPDRDYGYTF. The CDR3 region has the DNA TGTGCCATCAGTCCGGACAGGGACTATGGCTACACCTTC. V is TRBV10-3 and J is TRBJ1-2, with TRBD1 matching 8 bases. CDR1 ENHRY and CDR2 SYGVKD come from the germline V gene. CDR3 size: 13 residues. The V segment lost 5 bases and the J segment 3 bases; nucleotides outside the gene matches: 2.